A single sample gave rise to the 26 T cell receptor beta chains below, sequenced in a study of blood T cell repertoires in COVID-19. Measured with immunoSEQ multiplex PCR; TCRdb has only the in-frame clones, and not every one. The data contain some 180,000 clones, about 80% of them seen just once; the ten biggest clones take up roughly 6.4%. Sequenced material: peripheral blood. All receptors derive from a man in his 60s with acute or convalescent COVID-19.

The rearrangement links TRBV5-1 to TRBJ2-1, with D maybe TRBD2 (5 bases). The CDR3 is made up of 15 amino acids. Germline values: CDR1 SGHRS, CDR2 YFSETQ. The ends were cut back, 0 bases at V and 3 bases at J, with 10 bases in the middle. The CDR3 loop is CASSLGGSHYNEQFF. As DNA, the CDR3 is TGCGCCAGCAGCTTGGGTGGGAGTCACTACAATGAGCAGTTCTTC.

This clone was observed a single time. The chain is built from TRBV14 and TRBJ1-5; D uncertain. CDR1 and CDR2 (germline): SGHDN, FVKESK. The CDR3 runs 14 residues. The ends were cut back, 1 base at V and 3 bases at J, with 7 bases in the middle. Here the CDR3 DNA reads TGTGCCAGCAGCCAAGGGCAGAACAATCAGCCCCAGCATTTT. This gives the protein CASSQGQNNQPQHF. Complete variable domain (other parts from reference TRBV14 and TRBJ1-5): EAGVTQFPSHSVIEKGQTVTLRCDPISGHDNLYWYRRVMGKEIKFLLHFVKESKQDESGMPNNRFLAERTGGTYSTLKVQPAELEDSGVYFCASSQGQNNQPQHFGDGTRLSIL.

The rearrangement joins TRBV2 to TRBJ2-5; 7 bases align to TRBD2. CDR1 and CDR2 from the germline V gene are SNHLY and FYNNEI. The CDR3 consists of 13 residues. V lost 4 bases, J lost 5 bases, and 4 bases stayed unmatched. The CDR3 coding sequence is TGTGCCAGCAGTGTTGGGGGGGTGGAGACCCAGTACTTC. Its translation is CASSVGGVETQYF.

CDR3 sequence reads: CAWSSRGSYGYTF. The CDR3 region has the DNA TGTGCCTGGAGTTCCAGGGGTAGCTATGGCTACACCTTC. The chain has TRBV30 and TRBJ1-2, with a tentative D call TRBD1 (6 bases). Trimming shortened V by 2 bases and J by 4 bases, and 11 bases separated the two germline ends. In germline, CDR1 is GTSNPN, CDR2 SVGIG (reference sequence). The CDR3 is 13 amino acids.

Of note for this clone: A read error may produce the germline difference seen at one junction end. This CDR3 is CASRLGGTRGNEKLFF. CDR3 nucleotides: TGCGCCAGCAGGTTGGGTGGCACGCGGGGGAATGAAAAACTGTTTTTT. J is TRBJ1-4 and V is TRBV5-1; maybe TRBD1 (5 bases). The V gene's germline CDR1 is SGHRS and CDR2 YFSETQ. There are 16 residues in the CDR3.

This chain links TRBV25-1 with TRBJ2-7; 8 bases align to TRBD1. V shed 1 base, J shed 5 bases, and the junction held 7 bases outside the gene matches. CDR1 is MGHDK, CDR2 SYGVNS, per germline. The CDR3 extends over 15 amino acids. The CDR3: CASSESTGAVHEQYF. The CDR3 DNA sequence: TGTGCCAGCAGTGAATCGACAGGGGCAGTACACGAGCAGTACTTC.

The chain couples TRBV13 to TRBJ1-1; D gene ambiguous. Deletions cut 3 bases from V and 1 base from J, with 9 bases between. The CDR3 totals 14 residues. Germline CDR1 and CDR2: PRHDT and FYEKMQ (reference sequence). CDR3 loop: CASSLNGGNTEAFF. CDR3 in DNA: TGTGCCAGCAGCTTGAACGGTGGGAACACTGAAGCTTTCTTT.

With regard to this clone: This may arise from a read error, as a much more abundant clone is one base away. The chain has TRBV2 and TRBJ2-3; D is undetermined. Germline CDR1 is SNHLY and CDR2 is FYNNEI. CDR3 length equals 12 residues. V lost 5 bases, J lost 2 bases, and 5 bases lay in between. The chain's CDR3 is CASSPHTDTQYF. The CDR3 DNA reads TGTGCCAGCAGTCCCCACACAGATACGCAGTATTTT.

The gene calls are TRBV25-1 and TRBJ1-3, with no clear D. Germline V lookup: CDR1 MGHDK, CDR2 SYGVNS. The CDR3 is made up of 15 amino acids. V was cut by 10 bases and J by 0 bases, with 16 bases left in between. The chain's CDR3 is CATSAPVSSGNTIYF. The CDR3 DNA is TGTGCCACTTCCGCACCAGTGTCCTCTGGAAACACCATATATTTT.

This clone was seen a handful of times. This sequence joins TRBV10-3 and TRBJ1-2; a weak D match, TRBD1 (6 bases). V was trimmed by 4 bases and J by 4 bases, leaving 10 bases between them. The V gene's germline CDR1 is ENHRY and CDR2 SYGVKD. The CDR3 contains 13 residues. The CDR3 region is CAISADSSYGYTF. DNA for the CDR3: TGTGCCATCAGTGCGGACAGCTCCTATGGCTACACCTTC.

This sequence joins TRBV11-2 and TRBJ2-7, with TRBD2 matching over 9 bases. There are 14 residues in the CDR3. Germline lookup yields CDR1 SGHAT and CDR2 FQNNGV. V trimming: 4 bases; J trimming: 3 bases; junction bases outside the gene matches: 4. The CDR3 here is CASSSSGRRYEQYF. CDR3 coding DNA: TGTGCCAGCAGCTCGAGCGGGAGGCGCTACGAGCAGTACTTC. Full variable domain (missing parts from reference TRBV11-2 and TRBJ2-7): EAGVAQSPRYKIIEKRQSVAFWCNPISGHATLYWYQQILGQGPKLLIQFQNNGVVDDSQLPKDRFSAERLKGVDSTLKIQPAKLEDSAVYLCASSSSGRRYEQYFGPGTRLTVT.

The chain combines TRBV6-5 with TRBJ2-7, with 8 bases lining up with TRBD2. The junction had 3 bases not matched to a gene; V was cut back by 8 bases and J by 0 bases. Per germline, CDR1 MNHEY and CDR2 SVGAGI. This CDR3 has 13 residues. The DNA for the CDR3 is TGTGCCAGCCAACTAGCGGACTCCTACGAGCAGTACTTC. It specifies CASQLADSYEQYF.

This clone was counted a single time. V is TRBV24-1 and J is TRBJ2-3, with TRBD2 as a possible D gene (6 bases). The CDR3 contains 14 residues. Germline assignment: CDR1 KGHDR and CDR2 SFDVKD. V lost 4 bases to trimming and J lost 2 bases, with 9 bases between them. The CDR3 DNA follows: TGTGCCACCAGTGACCGGGACTTCACAGATACGCAGTATTTT. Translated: CATSDRDFTDTQYF.

The CDR3 protein is CASRPSGGAGETQYF. CDR3 nucleotide sequence: TGTGCCAGCAGACCTAGCGGGGGGGCCGGAGAGACCCAGTACTTC. The genes are TRBV6-2 or TRBV6-3 and TRBJ2-5, with 12 bases identical to TRBD2. V was clipped by 6 bases and J by 4 bases; unmatched bases: 6. The CDR3 extends over 15 amino acids. The germline V gene has CDR1 MNHEY and CDR2 SVGEGT.

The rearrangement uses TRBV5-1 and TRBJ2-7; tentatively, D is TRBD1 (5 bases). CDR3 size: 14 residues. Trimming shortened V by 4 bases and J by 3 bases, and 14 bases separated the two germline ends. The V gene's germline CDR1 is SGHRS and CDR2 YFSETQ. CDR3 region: CASSPEGHYYEQYF. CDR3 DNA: TGCGCCAGCAGCCCGGAAGGACACTACTACGAGCAGTACTTC.

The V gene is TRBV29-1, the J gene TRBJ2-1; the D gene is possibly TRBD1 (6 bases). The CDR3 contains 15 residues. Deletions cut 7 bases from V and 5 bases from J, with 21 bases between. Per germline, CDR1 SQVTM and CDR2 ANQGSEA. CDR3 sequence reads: CSGVVRDIANNEQFF. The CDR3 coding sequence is TGCAGCGGCGTCGTCCGGGACATCGCGAACAATGAGCAGTTCTTC.

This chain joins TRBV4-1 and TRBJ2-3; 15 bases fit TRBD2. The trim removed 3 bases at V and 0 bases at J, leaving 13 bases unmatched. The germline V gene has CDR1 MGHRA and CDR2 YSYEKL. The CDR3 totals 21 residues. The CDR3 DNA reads TGCGCCAGCAGCCACTATTTTGCCGGGACTAGCGGGGGGCCAAGCACAGATACGCAGTATTTT. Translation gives CASSHYFAGTSGGPSTDTQYF.

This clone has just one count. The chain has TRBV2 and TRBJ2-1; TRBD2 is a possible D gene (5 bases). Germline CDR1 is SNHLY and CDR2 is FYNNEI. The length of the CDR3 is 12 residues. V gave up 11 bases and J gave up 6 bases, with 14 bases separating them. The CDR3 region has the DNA TGTGCCCGCGATCTCCGGGGCAATGAGCAGTTCTTC. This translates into CARDLRGNEQFF.

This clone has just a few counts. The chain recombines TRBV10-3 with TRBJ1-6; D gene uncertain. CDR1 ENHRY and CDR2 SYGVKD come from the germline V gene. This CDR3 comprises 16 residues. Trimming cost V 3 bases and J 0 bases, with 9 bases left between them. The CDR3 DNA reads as TGTGCCATCAGTGATTCGGGAAGCTCCTATAATTCACCCCTCCACTTT. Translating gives CAISDSGSSYNSPLHF.

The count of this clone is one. Here the CDR3 DNA reads TGTGCCAGCAGCCATTGGGCAGGAACGCAGTATTTT. Its translation is CASSHWAGTQYF. The rearrangement uses TRBV7-9 and TRBJ2-3; D uncertain. This CDR3 is 12 amino acids long. Trimming shortened V by 5 bases and J by 9 bases, and 12 bases separated the two germline ends. CDR1 SEHNR and CDR2 FQNEAQ come from the germline V gene (reference sequence).

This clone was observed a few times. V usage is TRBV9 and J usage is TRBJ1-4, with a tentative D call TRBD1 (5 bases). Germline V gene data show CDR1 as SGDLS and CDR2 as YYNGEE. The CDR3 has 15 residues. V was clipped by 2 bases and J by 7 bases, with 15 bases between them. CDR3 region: CASSVGDGGGEKLFF. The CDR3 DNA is TGTGCCAGCAGCGTGGGGGACGGCGGGGGTGAAAAACTGTTTTTT.

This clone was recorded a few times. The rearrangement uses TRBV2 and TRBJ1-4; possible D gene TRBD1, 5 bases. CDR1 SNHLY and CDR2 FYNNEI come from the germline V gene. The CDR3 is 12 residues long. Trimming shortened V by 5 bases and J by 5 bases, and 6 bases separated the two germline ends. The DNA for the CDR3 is TGTGCCAGCAGTTACAGGAATGAAAAACTGTTTTTT. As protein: CASSYRNEKLFF.

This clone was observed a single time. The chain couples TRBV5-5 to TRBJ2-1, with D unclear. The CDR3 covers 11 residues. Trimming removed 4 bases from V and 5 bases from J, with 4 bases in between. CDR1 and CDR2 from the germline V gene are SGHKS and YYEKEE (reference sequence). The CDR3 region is CASSINNEQFF. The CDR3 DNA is TGTGCCAGCAGCATAAACAATGAGCAGTTCTTC.

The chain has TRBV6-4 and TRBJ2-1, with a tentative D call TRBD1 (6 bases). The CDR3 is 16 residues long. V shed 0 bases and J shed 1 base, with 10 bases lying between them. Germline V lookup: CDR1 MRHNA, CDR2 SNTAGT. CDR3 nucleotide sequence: TGTGCCAGCAGTGACTCGATCAGGGGATCCTACAATGAGCAGTTCTTC. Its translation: CASSDSIRGSYNEQFF.

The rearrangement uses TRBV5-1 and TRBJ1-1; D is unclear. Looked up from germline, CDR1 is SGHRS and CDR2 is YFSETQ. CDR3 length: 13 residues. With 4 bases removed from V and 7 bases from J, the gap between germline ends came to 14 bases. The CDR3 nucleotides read TGCGCCAGCAGCCAGGTAACAGAAAGTGAAGCTTTCTTT. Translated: CASSQVTESEAFF.

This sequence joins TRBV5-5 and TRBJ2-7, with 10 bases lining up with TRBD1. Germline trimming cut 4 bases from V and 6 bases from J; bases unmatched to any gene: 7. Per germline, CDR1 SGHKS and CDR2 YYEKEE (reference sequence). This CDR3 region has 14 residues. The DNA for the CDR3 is TGTGCCAGCAGCACCGACAGGGGGCTGGGCGAGCAGTACTTC. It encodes CASSTDRGLGEQYF.